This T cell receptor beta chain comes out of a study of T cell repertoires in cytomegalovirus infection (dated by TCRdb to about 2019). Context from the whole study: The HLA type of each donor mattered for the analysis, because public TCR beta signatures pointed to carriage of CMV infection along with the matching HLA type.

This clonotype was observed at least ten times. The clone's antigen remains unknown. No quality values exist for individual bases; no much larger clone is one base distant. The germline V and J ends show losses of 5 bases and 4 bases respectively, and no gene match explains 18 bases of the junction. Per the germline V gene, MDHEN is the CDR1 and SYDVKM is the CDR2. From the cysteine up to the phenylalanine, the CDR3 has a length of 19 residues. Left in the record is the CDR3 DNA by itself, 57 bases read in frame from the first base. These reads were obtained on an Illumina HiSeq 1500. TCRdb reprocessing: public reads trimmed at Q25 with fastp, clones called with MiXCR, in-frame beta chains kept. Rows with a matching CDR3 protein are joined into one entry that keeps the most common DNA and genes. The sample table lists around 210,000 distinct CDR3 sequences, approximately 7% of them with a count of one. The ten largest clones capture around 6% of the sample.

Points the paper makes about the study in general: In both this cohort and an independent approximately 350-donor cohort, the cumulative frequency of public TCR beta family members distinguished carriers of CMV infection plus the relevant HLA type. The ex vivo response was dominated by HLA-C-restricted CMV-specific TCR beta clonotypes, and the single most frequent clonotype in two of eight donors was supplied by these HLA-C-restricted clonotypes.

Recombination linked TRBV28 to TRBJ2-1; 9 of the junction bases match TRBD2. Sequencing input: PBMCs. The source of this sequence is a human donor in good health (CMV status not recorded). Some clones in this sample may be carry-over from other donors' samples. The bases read TGTGCCAGCAGTCCGGGACAGCTTAGCGGGGGCCCCTGGTACAATGAGCAGTTCTTC. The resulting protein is CASSPGQLSGGPWYNEQFF.